This T cell receptor beta chain emerged from a study of T cell responses to AZD1222 COVID-19 vaccine. Study-wide results and caveats: Possibly, clonal diversity was underestimated; donors were largely white British and included more females.

Method: immunoSEQ multiplex PCR; TCRdb's copy keeps in-frame clones and lacks some. The sample yields some 140,000 clones, less than 90% seen once. Details on this clone: Antigen specificity is unknown.

Trimming shortened V by 3 bases and J by 5 bases, and 10 bases separated the two germline ends. The CDR3 is 13 residues long. CDR1 is SNHLY and CDR2 is FYNNEI in the germline V gene. The specimen comprised peripheral blood, sampled on day 0 of MenACWY control vaccination. The chain joins TRBV2 to TRBJ2-5; D not certain. The origin of this receptor is an adult in good health. CDR3 protein: CASSEYGPETQYF. Written as DNA, the CDR3 is TGTGCCAGCAGTGAGTATGGACCGGAGACCCAGTACTTC. Drawing the rest from reference TRBV2 and TRBJ2-5, the complete variable domain is EPEVTQTPSHQVTQMGQEVILRCVPISNHLYFYWYRQILGQKVEFLVSFYNNEISEKSEIFDDQFSVERPDGSNFTLKIRSTKLEDSAMYFCASSEYGPETQYFGPGTRLLVL.